This passage covers 10 T cell receptor beta chains from one sample sequenced in a study of blood T cells in healthy people across ages. Next came a second PCR, run for about 7 to 12 cycles, which used a sample-barcoded 5' primer along with a J-beta primer mix. TCRdb passed the 5' RACE reads through MiXCR, listing each CDR3 protein once. The sample shows 1.5 million to 2 million distinct CDR3 sequences, 28% of them seen only once. The specimen was blood. These receptors were collected from a woman younger than 45 in good health.

This clonotype was counted a few times. The genes are TRBV5-4 and TRBJ2-5; 10 bases are shared with TRBD2. The CDR3 has 16 residues. The J segment lost 4 bases and the V segment lost 4 bases, leaving 10 bases of the junction unmatched. The germline CDR1 and CDR2 sequences are SGHNT and YYREEE (reference sequence). The CDR3 here is CASSTPLAGVRETQYF. The CDR3 coding sequence is TGTGCCAGCAGCACCCCCCTAGCGGGGGTAAGAGAGACCCAGTACTTC. The full variable domain, in which reference TRBV5-4 and TRBJ2-5 provide the parts outside the CDR3, is ETGVTQSPTHLIKTRGQQVTLRCSSQSGHNTVSWYQQALGQGPQFIFQYYREEENGRGNFPPRFSGLQFPNYSSELNVNALELDDSALYLCASSTPLAGVRETQYFGPGTRLLVL.

This clonotype was counted between two and nine times. The CDR3 loop reads CASSLPRGNRETQYF. The CDR3 bases are TGTGCCAGCAGCTTACCTCGCGGGAATAGAGAGACCCAGTACTTC. This chain uses TRBV7-2 with TRBJ2-5, with a tentative D call TRBD2 (6 bases). Trimming removed 2 bases at V and 4 bases at J, with 14 bases between. The CDR3 runs 15 residues. CDR1 and CDR2 from the germline V gene are SGHTA and FQGNSA.

This clonotype was observed at least ten times. The chain carries TRBV5-1 and TRBJ2-7, with D possibly TRBD1 on 5 matching bases. In germline, CDR1 is SGHRS, CDR2 YFSETQ. The CDR3 sequence is 13 residues long. V was clipped by 0 bases and J by 6 bases, with 10 bases between them. Here the CDR3 DNA reads TGCGCCAGCAGCTTGGAGGGGTCGGGCGAGCAGTACTTC. Translating gives CASSLEGSGEQYF.

This chain joins TRBV7-2 and TRBJ2-3; D is perhaps TRBD2 (5 bases). This CDR3 contains 15 residues. The V end was cut by 2 bases, the J end by 1 base, with 10 bases between. Germline CDR1 reads SGHTA; CDR2 reads FQGNSA. CDR3 sequence (DNA): TGTGCCAGCAGCTTACACCCGAGGGGCACAGATACGCAGTATTTT. Translation: CASSLHPRGTDTQYF.

The chain is built from TRBV28 and TRBJ2-2; D unresolved. Trimming took 8 bases from V and 7 from J, leaving 14 bases between them. This CDR3 spans 13 amino acids. Looked up from germline, CDR1 is MDHEN and CDR2 is SYDVKM. As DNA, the CDR3 is TGTGCCAGCTTTGGAAGGGTCGGCGGGGAGCTGTTTTTT. As protein: CASFGRVGGELFF.

The V and J genes are TRBV5-1 and TRBJ1-2, with 10 nucleotides matching TRBD1. V lost 0 bases and J lost 0; bases outside the gene matches: 2. Looked up from germline, CDR1 is SGHRS and CDR2 is YFSETQ. This CDR3 comprises 16 residues. The CDR3 bases are TGCGCCAGCAGCTTGGGACAGGGGGCTCCTAACTATGGCTACACCTTC. Translating gives CASSLGQGAPNYGYTF.

The chain recombines TRBV5-6 with TRBJ1-5; TRBD1 is a possible D gene (5 bases). Germline values: CDR1 SGHDT, CDR2 YYEEEE. The CDR3 covers 17 residues. Trimming stripped 0 bases from V and 1 base from J, with 14 bases between. The CDR3 coding sequence is TGTGCCAGCAGCTTGGGGTCAGGGAGGCGCAGCAATCAGCCCCAGCATTTT. Protein sequence: CASSLGSGRRSNQPQHF.

This clonotype was observed a few times. Being one base from a much bigger clone, this may be a read error. The rearrangement links TRBV9 to TRBJ2-1; 12 bases map to TRBD1. J lost 10 bases, V lost 3 bases, and 8 bases had no gene match. The CDR3 extends over 15 amino acids. Germline assignment: CDR1 SGDLS and CDR2 YYNGEE. CDR3: CASSAREGTGGEQFF. In DNA, the CDR3 is TGTGCCAGCAGCGCACGCGAGGGGACAGGGGGCGAGCAGTTCTTC.

This clonotype was counted between two and nine times. This chain uses TRBV29-1 with TRBJ1-1; no clear D. Germline CDR1 is SQVTM and CDR2 is ANQGSEA. The CDR3 sequence is 11 residues long. Trimming cost V 4 bases and J 0 bases, with 3 bases left between them. The CDR3 nucleotides are TGCAGCGTTGCCCTGAACACTGAAGCTTTCTTT. It translates to CSVALNTEAFF.

The chain couples TRBV14 to TRBJ2-3; unclear D gene. Germline CDR1 and CDR2: SGHDN and FVKESK. This CDR3 spans 16 amino acids. V lost 1 base, J lost 5 bases, and 16 bases lay in between. Here the CDR3 reads CASSQGFGIVGDTQYF. The CDR3 DNA is TGTGCCAGCAGCCAAGGGTTTGGGATTGTGGGAGATACGCAGTATTTT.